A selection of T cell receptor beta chains follows, all from one sample in a study of blood T cell repertoires in COVID-19. The table came from immunoSEQ multiplex PCR; TCRdb's copy has only in-frame clones and leaves some out. The data show about 280,000 clones, around nine tenths seen once. Input material: peripheral blood. The receptor source for this set is a man aged 40-50 years with active or convalescent COVID-19. Both conserved end residues are part of each CDR3. The D gene is left open where the match is weak. Part of the rows lack a size; the others show once, few, many or a class for expanded clones.

clone size	V gene	D gene	J gene	CDR3 protein	CDR3 DNA
NA	TRBV7-6	TRBD1	TRBJ2-1	CASSTPGQNYNEQFF	TGTGCCAGCAGCACACCGGGACAGAACTACAATGAGCAGTTCTTC
NA	TRBV7-8	TRBD2	TRBJ2-7	CASGGSGNEQYF	TGTGCCAGCGGCGGGAGTGGAAACGAGCAGTACTTC
NA	TRBV7-3	NA	TRBJ2-1	CASSLSMGLASSSYNEQFF	TGTGCCAGCAGCTTATCGATGGGGTTAGCGTCAAGCTCCTACAATGAGCAGTTCTTC
NA	TRBV27	TRBD1	TRBJ1-6	CASSLGGQKNSPLHF	TGTGCCAGCAGTTTGGGGGGACAGAAAAATTCACCCCTCCACTTT
once	TRBV28	NA	TRBJ2-2	CASTQVRAGELFF	TGTGCCAGCACACAGGTCCGGGCCGGGGAGCTGTTTTTT
NA	TRBV30	NA	TRBJ1-2	CAWELGAGYTF	TGTGCCTGGGAACTTGGGGCCGGCTACACCTTC
NA	TRBV7-2	TRBD2	TRBJ2-7	CASSLTYATSASSYEQYF	TGTGCCAGCAGCTTAACGTATGCTACTAGCGCGAGCTCCTACGAGCAGTACTTC
NA	TRBV28	NA	TRBJ1-3	CASSFPTVNSGNTIYF	TGTGCCAGCAGTTTCCCAACAGTCAACTCTGGAAACACCATATATTTT
NA	TRBV4-2	TRBD1	TRBJ1-3	CASSQRTGPPAIYF	TGTGCCAGCAGCCAGAGGACAGGCCCTCCGGCCATATATTTT
NA	TRBV27	NA	TRBJ2-5	CASTTGPQETQYF	TGTGCCAGCACCACAGGGCCCCAAGAGACCCAGTACTTC
NA	TRBV24-1	TRBD2	TRBJ2-1	CATSDARREGQSEQFF	TGTGCCACCAGTGATGCTCGGCGGGAGGGCCAGTCTGAGCAGTTCTTC
NA	TRBV5-1	TRBD2	TRBJ2-5	CASSLVLAGYQETQYF	TGCGCCAGCAGCTTGGTCCTAGCGGGGTACCAAGAGACCCAGTACTTC
NA	TRBV13	TRBD1	TRBJ2-7	CASSWGTGRREQYF	TGTGCCAGCAGCTGGGGGACAGGGCGAAGGGAGCAGTACTTC
NA	TRBV6-1	TRBD2	TRBJ2-1	CASSGPLAGPNNEQFF	TGTGCCAGCAGTGGCCCACTAGCGGGCCCCAACAATGAGCAGTTCTTC
few	TRBV27	TRBD1	TRBJ1-1	CASSYIRGLNTEAFF	TGTGCCAGCAGTTATATCAGGGGGTTGAACACTGAAGCTTTCTTT
NA	TRBV7-3	TRBD2	TRBJ2-2	CASRETSGGELFF	TGTGCCAGCAGGGAGACTAGCGGCGGGGAGCTGTTTTTT
NA	TRBV20-1	TRBD1	TRBJ2-7	CSASGKGAQSSYEQYF	TGCAGTGCTAGTGGGAAGGGGGCGCAGTCCTCCTACGAGCAGTACTTC
NA	TRBV7-3	NA	TRBJ2-2	CASSLSSGMETGELFF	TGTGCCAGCAGCTTAAGTTCAGGGATGGAGACCGGGGAGCTGTTTTTT
NA	TRBV12-3/TRBV12-4	TRBD1	TRBJ1-1	CASRRDSSFAAFF	TGTGCCAGCAGGAGGGACAGCAGCTTCGCGGCTTTCTTT
once	TRBV10-1	TRBD1	TRBJ1-2	CASSESRTGIDGYTF	TGCGCCAGCAGTGAGTCACGGACAGGGATCGATGGCTACACCTTC
NA	TRBV25-1	NA	TRBJ1-2	CASSENIGAGTGYGYTF	TGTGCCAGCAGTGAAAATATAGGGGCAGGGACTGGCTATGGCTACACCTTC
NA	TRBV5-1	NA	TRBJ1-1	CASSFHPDRLMNTEAFF	TGCGCCAGCAGCTTCCACCCCGACAGGCTGATGAACACTGAAGCTTTCTTT
NA	TRBV19	NA	TRBJ1-4	CASSIPGGFGEKLFF	TGTGCCAGTAGTATTCCCGGGGGGTTTGGCGAAAAACTGTTTTTT
NA	TRBV7-7	TRBD2	TRBJ2-1	CASRPGGLAGANSYNEQFF	TGTGCTAGCAGGCCCGGCGGACTAGCGGGGGCGAACTCCTACAATGAGCAGTTCTTC
NA	TRBV28	NA	TRBJ2-7	CASSSEASVLIGYEQYF	TGTGCCAGCAGCTCGGAAGCAAGCGTTCTAATCGGGTACGAGCAGTACTTC
NA	TRBV9	NA	TRBJ1-3	CASSAPEQSGNTIYF	TGTGCCAGCAGCGCGCCTGAACAATCTGGAAACACCATATATTTT
NA	TRBV27	NA	TRBJ1-1	CASSSENTEAFF	TGTGCCAGCAGTTCAGAGAACACTGAAGCTTTCTTT
NA	TRBV3-1/TRBV3-2	NA	TRBJ2-2	CASSQEWQTGELFF	TGTGCCAGCAGCCAAGAGTGGCAGACCGGGGAGCTGTTTTTT